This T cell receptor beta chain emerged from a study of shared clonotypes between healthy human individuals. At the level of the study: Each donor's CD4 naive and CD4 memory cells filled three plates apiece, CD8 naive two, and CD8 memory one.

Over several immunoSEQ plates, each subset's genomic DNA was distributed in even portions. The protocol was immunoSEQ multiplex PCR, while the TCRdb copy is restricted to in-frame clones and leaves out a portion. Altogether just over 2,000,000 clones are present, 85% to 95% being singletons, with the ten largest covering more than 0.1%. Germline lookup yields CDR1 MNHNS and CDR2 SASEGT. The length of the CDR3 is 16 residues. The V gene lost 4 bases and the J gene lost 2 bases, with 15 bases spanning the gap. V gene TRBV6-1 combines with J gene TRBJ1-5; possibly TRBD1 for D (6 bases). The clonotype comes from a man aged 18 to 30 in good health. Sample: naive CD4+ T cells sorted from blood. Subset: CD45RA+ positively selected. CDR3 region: CASSVNRGTGNQPQHF. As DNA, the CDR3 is TGTGCCAGCAGTGTAAATAGGGGGACGGGCAATCAGCCCCAGCATTTT.